The 26 T cell receptor beta chains presented below share a single source sample, sequenced in a study of shared clonotypes between healthy human individuals. Only in-frame clones appear in the TCRdb table, and some are missing; sequencing was by immunoSEQ multiplex PCR. The sample contains some 2,100,000 clones, around 93% of which appear only once. Cells designated naive CD8 were CD45RO-negative and were positively selected for CCR7, with terminally differentiated effector memory CD45RA+ cells excluded. Sequencing input: naive CD8+ T cells from PBMCs. The origin of the receptors is a man between 18 and 29 years old in good health. Some clones in this sample may be carry-over from other donors' samples.

The rearrangement uses TRBV28 and TRBJ2-1; unclear D gene. The length of the CDR3 is 13 residues. The V gene's germline CDR1 is MDHEN and CDR2 SYDVKM. Trimming left V 3 bases short and J 4 bases short, with 7 bases between. In DNA, the CDR3 is TGTGCCAGCAGTTTTGCAGGTTACAATGAGCAGTTCTTC. It encodes CASSFAGYNEQFF.

This clone was counted a single time. The CDR3 spells CASSQGVRPADTQYF. The CDR3 DNA reads TGTGCCAGCAGCCAAGGGGTCCGCCCAGCAGATACGCAGTATTTT. The chain couples TRBV4-2 to TRBJ2-3, with D uncertain. Trimming took off 1 base at V and 4 bases at J, with 12 bases between the two ends. CDR3 length: 15 amino acids. Per the germline V gene, CDR1 is LGHNA and CDR2 is YNFKEQ.

The rearrangement uses TRBV7-8 and TRBJ2-7; the D is unclear. The V end was cut by 1 base, the J end by 7 bases, with 8 bases between. The CDR3 is 12 residues long. Germline-derived CDR1 and CDR2 are SGHVS and FQNEAQ. The CDR3: CASSLVGMEQYF. The DNA of the CDR3 is TGTGCCAGCAGCTTAGTTGGGATGGAGCAGTACTTC.

The chain recombines TRBV28 with TRBJ1-5, with D unresolved. The CDR3 extends over 14 amino acids. Per germline, CDR1 MDHEN and CDR2 SYDVKM. Trimming stripped 6 bases from V and 5 bases from J, with 14 bases between. The CDR3 here is CASRPGSSHQPQHF. DNA for the CDR3: TGTGCCAGCAGACCCGGGTCGAGTCATCAGCCCCAGCATTTT. The full variable domain, its missing parts supplied by reference TRBV28 and TRBJ1-5, is DVKVTQSSRYLVKRTGEKVFLECVQDMDHENMFWYRQDPGLGLRLIYFSYDVKMKEKGDIPEGYSVSREKKERFSLILESASTNQTSMYLCASRPGSSHQPQHFGDGTRLSIL.

This chain joins TRBV9 and TRBJ2-1, with D possibly being TRBD2 (6 bases). There are 15 residues in the CDR3. The V end was cut by 3 bases, the J end by 5 bases, with 15 bases between. The germline V gene encodes CDR1 SGDLS and CDR2 YYNGEE. The DNA of the CDR3 is TGTGCCAGCAGCGGAGATGGTAGCGGAAACAATGAGCAGTTCTTC. Translating it yields CASSGDGSGNNEQFF.

V is TRBV11-2 and J is TRBJ1-2; 8 bases fit TRBD1. The CDR3 has 13 amino acids. CDR1 and CDR2 (germline): SGHAT, FQNNGV. After removal of 8 bases from V and 4 bases from J, the junction contained 6 bases not matched to a gene. The chain's CDR3 is CASSGTGPYGYTF. DNA for the CDR3: TGTGCCAGCTCCGGGACAGGACCCTATGGCTACACCTTC.

Comments on this clone: The same CDR3 can be traced to other DNA sequences in this sample. This chain connects TRBV19 to TRBJ2-1; D is perhaps TRBD2 (6 bases). The CDR3 covers 15 residues. Germline CDR1 and CDR2: LNHDA and SQIVND (reference sequence). The V and J ends lost 3 bases and 0 bases respectively, with 9 bases between them. This CDR3 reads CASSITGSSYNEQFF. The DNA for the CDR3 is TGTGCCAGTAGTATCACCGGGAGCTCCTACAATGAGCAGTTCTTC.

J is TRBJ2-1 and V is TRBV25-1; 8 bases fit TRBD2. Germline CDR1 reads MGHDK; CDR2 reads SYGVNS. The CDR3 loop spans 15 amino acids. Germline trimming cut 3 bases from V and 9 bases from J; bases unmatched to any gene: 10. As DNA, the CDR3 is TGTGCCAGCAGTGATTACCGGGAGGGCCCAATTGAGCAGTTCTTC. Its translation: CASSDYREGPIEQFF.

The chain uses TRBV5-4 and TRBJ2-2, with a possible D match to TRBD2 (5 bases). The CDR3 is 16 residues long. Germline CDR1 SGHNT, CDR2 YYREEE (reference sequence). V lost 1 base and J lost 0, with 10 bases in between. CDR3 DNA sequence: TGTGCCAGCAGCTTGCGGGCGGGTACGAACACCGGGGAGCTGTTTTTT. Translation gives CASSLRAGTNTGELFF.

This chain connects TRBV7-3 to TRBJ2-7; D is ambiguous. CDR3 length: 14 residues. CDR1 and CDR2 (germline): SGHTA, FQGTGA. V lost 0 bases, J lost 2 bases, and 8 bases lay in between. The CDR3 loop is CASSLTGSTYEQYF. Written as DNA, the CDR3 is TGTGCCAGCAGCTTAACCGGATCCACCTACGAGCAGTACTTC.

About this clone: The same CDR3 arises from other DNA sequences in this sample as well. The rearrangement joins TRBV27 to TRBJ1-1; D gene ambiguous. CDR1 and CDR2 (germline): MNHEY, SMNVEV (reference sequence). CDR3 size: 12 residues. V lost 0 bases to trimming and J lost 8 bases, with 7 bases between them. The CDR3 sequence is CASSLSGREAFF. The DNA for the CDR3 is TGTGCCAGCAGTTTATCTGGCAGGGAAGCTTTCTTT.

This rearrangement joins TRBV4-1 to TRBJ2-1; possible D gene TRBD1, 6 bases. This CDR3 contains 15 residues. V was pared by 4 bases and J by 4 bases, with 14 bases between. Germline V gives CDR1 MGHRA, CDR2 YSYEKL. The CDR3 is CASSRLPTGYNEQFF. CDR3 DNA: TGCGCCAGCAGCCGCCTACCGACAGGTTACAATGAGCAGTTCTTC.

This rearrangement joins TRBV25-1 to TRBJ2-2; D unresolved. The CDR3 has 13 amino acids. Trimming took 8 bases from V and 6 from J, leaving 13 bases between them. In germline, CDR1 is MGHDK, CDR2 SYGVNS. The CDR3 loop is CASGTDDSGELFF. The CDR3 DNA reads TGTGCCAGCGGCACCGATGATTCCGGGGAGCTGTTTTTT.

This chain links TRBV14 with TRBJ2-3; 9 bases map to TRBD1. The germline V gene has CDR1 SGHDN and CDR2 FVKESK. The CDR3 spans 18 residues. V lost 0 bases, J lost 2 bases, and 9 bases stayed unmatched. In DNA form, the CDR3 reads TGTGCCAGCAGCCAAGATGTCGTGCGACAGGGGGACACAGATACGCAGTATTTT. It translates to CASSQDVVRQGDTDTQYF.

The J gene is TRBJ1-1, the V gene TRBV19; possibly TRBD1 for D (6 bases). Germline V CDR1 and CDR2: LNHDA, SQIVND (reference sequence). V lost 7 bases to trimming and J lost 5 bases, with 17 bases between them. The CDR3 length is 14 residues. CDR3 DNA sequence: TGTGCCAGTACCCATGGGGGGGCCGGAACTGAAGCTTTCTTT. This codes for CASTHGGAGTEAFF.

J is TRBJ1-2 and V is TRBV6-5, with TRBD1 matching 7 bases. Trimming at V came to 0 bases and at J to 6 bases, leaving 4 bases not matched to a gene. The CDR3 is 14 residues long. Germline assignment: CDR1 MNHEY and CDR2 SVGAGI. DNA for the CDR3: TGTGCCAGCAGTTACTCATCAGGGGGGAATGGCTACACCTTC. It yields the protein CASSYSSGGNGYTF.

The J gene is TRBJ2-3, the V gene TRBV14; D unclear. With 3 bases removed from V and 6 bases from J, the gap between germline ends came to 10 bases. CDR1 and CDR2 from the germline V gene are SGHDN and FVKESK. The CDR3 runs 13 residues. The CDR3 sequence is CASSHSSGDTQYF. The CDR3 nucleotides read TGTGCCAGCAGCCACAGCTCCGGGGATACGCAGTATTTT. The full variable domain, completed using reference TRBV14 and TRBJ2-3, is EAGVTQFPSHSVIEKGQTVTLRCDPISGHDNLYWYRRVMGKEIKFLLHFVKESKQDESGMPNNRFLAERTGGTYSTLKVQPAELEDSGVYFCASSHSSGDTQYFGPGTRLTVL.

The rearrangement links TRBV11-2 to TRBJ2-7; tentatively, D is TRBD1 or TRBD2 (5 bases each). Germline CDR1 and CDR2: SGHAT and FQNNGV. Deletions cut 5 bases from V and 2 bases from J, with 16 bases between. The CDR3 is 15 amino acids. Here the CDR3 DNA reads TGTGCCAGCAGCCCCTCGGGACGAAGGACCTACGAGCAGTACTTC. Encoded protein: CASSPSGRRTYEQYF.

The rearrangement joins TRBV28 to TRBJ2-7, with D unclear. Trimming pared 2 bases from V and 3 bases from J, leaving 8 bases between. Germline CDR1 is MDHEN and CDR2 is SYDVKM. The CDR3 spans 13 residues. DNA of the CDR3: TGTGCCAGCAGTTTAGCCGACGGCTACGAGCAGTACTTC. Translating gives CASSLADGYEQYF.

In this sample, this clone turned up a few times. This CDR3 is CASIGSGAQHF. The CDR3, as DNA: TGTGCCAGCATCGGATCAGGGGCCCAGCATTTT. The rearrangement joins TRBV5-8 to TRBJ1-5; tentatively, D is TRBD1 (6 bases). The V and J ends lost 6 bases and 11 bases respectively, with 12 bases between them. Germline V gene sequence: CDR1 SGHTS, CDR2 YDEGEE. This CDR3 is built from 11 residues.

V is TRBV9 and J is TRBJ1-3; possible D gene TRBD1, 5 bases. V shed 6 bases and J shed 0 bases, with 10 bases lying between them. Per the germline V gene, CDR1 is SGDLS and CDR2 is YYNGEE. The CDR3 runs 14 residues. For the CDR3, the DNA is TGTGCCAGCAACCGGGGCACCTCTGGAAACACCATATATTTT. Protein product: CASNRGTSGNTIYF. The full variable domain, with the rest looked up from reference TRBV9 and TRBJ1-3, is DSGVTQTPKHLITATGQRVTLRCSPRSGDLSVYWYQQSLDQGLQFLIQYYNGEERAKGNILERFSAQQFPDLHSELNLSSLELGDSALYFCASNRGTSGNTIYFGEGSWLTVV.

This chain connects TRBV2 to TRBJ2-7; TRBD2 is a possible D gene (6 bases). CDR1 is SNHLY and CDR2 is FYNNEI in the germline V gene. V lost 6 bases, J lost 2 bases, and 20 bases lay in between. The CDR3 is 16 residues long. For the CDR3, the DNA is TGTGCCAGCAGAGACCCCCTGGGGGGAAGCGCCTACGAGCAGTACTTC. Its protein is CASRDPLGGSAYEQYF.

This clone was picked up one time. This chain joins TRBV28 and TRBJ1-4; TRBD1 might be the D (6 bases). Germline V gives CDR1 MDHEN, CDR2 SYDVKM. V was shortened by 11 bases and J by 8 bases, with 12 bases between the two germline ends. CDR3 length: 11 residues. For the CDR3, the DNA is TGTGCCGCCCGGGACAAGGAAAAACTGTTTTTT. It specifies CAARDKEKLFF.

In regard to this clone: Other DNA sequences of this sample code for an identical CDR3. The rearrangement links TRBV27 to TRBJ1-2; D gene uncertain. Germline-derived CDR1 and CDR2 are MNHEY and SMNVEV (reference sequence). This CDR3 is built from 13 residues. Deletions cut 4 bases from V and 5 bases from J, with 11 bases between. The CDR3 region has the DNA TGTGCCAGCAGTTGGGGAGCCAGTTATGGCTACACCTTC. Amino acids: CASSWGASYGYTF.

The gene calls are TRBV15 and TRBJ2-2; D is uncertain. The CDR3 covers 14 residues. V was clipped by 7 bases and J by 1 base, with 10 bases between them. From germline, CDR1 is LNHNV and CDR2 YYDKDF (reference sequence). The DNA for the CDR3 is TGTGCCACCATGGGCCCGCTGAACACCGGGGAGCTGTTTTTT. This gives the protein CATMGPLNTGELFF.

This chain uses TRBV4-1 with TRBJ1-2; D might be TRBD1 (5 bases). Germline V CDR1 and CDR2: MGHRA, YSYEKL. This CDR3 is built from 18 residues. V lost 0 bases, J lost 1 base, and 18 bases lay in between. The CDR3 nucleotides read TGCGCCAGCAGCCAAGAAGTTGGGTACAGGTCCTATAACTATGGCTACACCTTC. Translating gives CASSQEVGYRSYNYGYTF.